These 14 T cell receptor beta chains were sequenced from one sample in a study of blood T cell repertoires in COVID-19 (dated by TCRdb to about 2020). Library method: the immunoSEQ multiplex PCR assay. Entries here come from immuneACCESS through TCRdb and include only in-frame sequences with V and J called. Some clones fail to appear in such tables; in the studies checked, an unresolved V gene covers under half of the shortfall, and the cause of the remainder is unknown. This sample is represented by approximately 200,000 clones; roughly 80% of them were singletons. Jointly, the top ten make up 9.5% to 15% of the sample. The sequencing input was peripheral blood. These TCRs come from a woman aged 45-59 years with acute or convalescent COVID-19.

This clone was counted only a few times. The rearrangement uses TRBV28 and TRBJ1-4; 7 nucleotides agree with TRBD1. CDR1 MDHEN and CDR2 SYDVKM come from the germline V gene. This CDR3 is built from 18 residues. V was pared by 6 bases and J by 5 bases, with 18 bases of the junction left unmatched. Here the CDR3 DNA reads TGTGCCAGCAGAGTCTACAGGGGCCCCTCGGGCGTAAATGAAAAACTGTTTTTT. The encoded protein is CASRVYRGPSGVNEKLFF.

The chain couples TRBV15 to TRBJ2-2, with D tentatively TRBD2 (7 bases). Germline V gives CDR1 LNHNV, CDR2 YYDKDF (reference sequence). The V and J ends lost 8 bases and 3 bases respectively, with 13 bases between them. CDR3 length equals 14 residues. As DNA, the CDR3 is TGTGCCACCCGCGGGGGCGCGGACACCGGGGAGCTGTTTTTT. Translating it yields CATRGGADTGELFF.

This rearrangement joins TRBV18 to TRBJ1-4, with 8 bases lining up with TRBD1. Trimming cost V 3 bases and J 8 bases; bases outside gene matches: 2. CDR3 length equals 13 residues. The V gene's germline CDR1 is KGHSH and CDR2 LQKENI. CDR3 nucleotides: TGTGCCAGCTCACCCGGACAGGGAGAAAAACTGTTTTTT. It encodes CASSPGQGEKLFF. Supplemented by reference TRBV18 and TRBJ1-4, the full variable domain reads NAGVMQNPRHLVRRRGQEARLRCSPMKGHSHVYWYRQLPEEGLKFMVYLQKENIIDESGMPKERFSAEFPKEGPSILRIQQVVRGDSAAYFCASSPGQGEKLFFGSGTQLSVL.

In the case of this clone: The junction departs from germline at one end; a sequencing error may be responsible. CDR3 coding DNA: TGTGCCAGCAGGGAAGGCCCCGCAGGGGCACGAGTCACAGATACGCAGTATTTT. Encoded protein: CASREGPAGARVTDTQYF. This rearrangement joins TRBV6-1 to TRBJ2-3; possibly TRBD1 for D (6 bases). The CDR3 consists of 18 residues. CDR1 and CDR2 from the germline V gene are MNHNS and SASEGT.

The chain joins TRBV28 to TRBJ1-6; D is perhaps TRBD1 (6 bases). The CDR3 contains 15 residues. CDR1 is MDHEN and CDR2 is SYDVKM in the germline V gene. V lost 2 bases and J lost 7, with 12 bases in between. CDR3: CASSLGQGPNSPLHF. In nucleotides, the CDR3 is TGTGCCAGCAGTTTAGGCCAGGGGCCCAATTCACCCCTCCACTTT.

The J gene is TRBJ1-5, the V gene TRBV18; no reliable D call. The germline CDR1 and CDR2 sequences are KGHSH and LQKENI. V lost 6 bases and J lost 3, with 12 bases in between. CDR3 length equals 14 residues. The CDR3: CASSHTEHNQPQHF. The CDR3 DNA reads TGTGCCAGCTCTCACACAGAGCACAATCAGCCCCAGCATTTT.

V usage is TRBV28 and J usage is TRBJ2-7; 10 bases agree with TRBD2. Germline CDR1 reads MDHEN; CDR2 reads SYDVKM. There are 16 residues in the CDR3. The junction had 6 bases not matched to a gene; V was cut back by 3 bases and J by 1 base. The CDR3 DNA sequence: TGTGCCAGCAGTTTGCCTAGCGGGAGTAGGTCCTACGAGCAGTACTTC. It translates to CASSLPSGSRSYEQYF. Complete variable domain (other parts from reference TRBV28 and TRBJ2-7): DVKVTQSSRYLVKRTGEKVFLECVQDMDHENMFWYRQDPGLGLRLIYFSYDVKMKEKGDIPEGYSVSREKKERFSLILESASTNQTSMYLCASSLPSGSRSYEQYFGPGTRLTVT.

CDR3 loop: CASSQGLNRDRGRDTQYF. The DNA of the CDR3 is TGTGCCAGCAGCCAGGGGCTAAACCGGGACAGGGGGAGAGATACGCAGTATTTT. The chain carries TRBV14 and TRBJ2-3, with 11 bases aligning to TRBD1. With 3 bases clipped from V and 5 bases from J, the junction kept 13 bases outside the gene matches. Germline V lookup: CDR1 SGHDN, CDR2 FVKESK. The CDR3 contains 18 residues.

The rearrangement joins TRBV19 to TRBJ2-2; the match to TRBD1 covers 9 bases. The CDR3 totals 17 residues. CDR1 LNHDA and CDR2 SQIVND come from the germline V gene (reference sequence). V lost 2 bases and J lost 4; bases outside the gene matches: 8. The CDR3 DNA follows: TGTGCCAGTAGTATAATTTTGACAGGGGGAAGCACCGGGGAGCTGTTTTTT. Its translation: CASSIILTGGSTGELFF. Full variable domain (remainder filled in from reference TRBV19 and TRBJ2-2): DGGITQSPKYLFRKEGQNVTLSCEQNLNHDAMYWYRQDPGQGLRLIYYSQIVNDFQKGDIAEGYSVSREKKESFPLTVTSAQKNPTAFYLCASSIILTGGSTGELFFGEGSRLTVL.

This clone occurred once. In DNA, the CDR3 is TGTGCCAGCAGCTTAGGGATAGCGGGAGGCGATGAGCAGTTCTTC. This codes for CASSLGIAGGDEQFF. The V call is TRBV7-2, the J call TRBJ2-1; the match to TRBD2 covers 10 bases. J gave up 8 bases and V 1 base, and 5 bases lay outside the gene matches. The germline V gene encodes CDR1 SGHTA and CDR2 FQGNSA. This CDR3 has 15 amino acids.

The CDR3 nucleotides read TGTGCCAGCTCACCACCGGGACAAATCTCCTACGAGCAGTACTTC. Amino acids: CASSPPGQISYEQYF. The chain carries TRBV18 and TRBJ2-7; a possible D gene is TRBD1 (6 bases). Trimming stripped 0 bases from V and 0 bases from J, with 9 bases between. The germline V gene encodes CDR1 KGHSH and CDR2 LQKENI. CDR3 length: 15 amino acids.

The chain joins TRBV24-1 to TRBJ2-7; no clear D. V gave up 2 bases and J gave up 4 bases, with 11 bases separating them. The CDR3 has 14 amino acids. Germline CDR1 and CDR2: KGHDR and SFDVKD. The CDR3 is CATSDSVSLYEQYF. Written as DNA, the CDR3 is TGTGCCACCAGTGATTCAGTCTCCTTATACGAGCAGTACTTC.

The chain links TRBV9 to TRBJ1-4; D possibly corresponds to TRBD1 (5 bases). The CDR3 is 14 residues long. Germline V CDR1 and CDR2: SGDLS, YYNGEE. Trimming left V 4 bases short and J 1 base short, with 8 bases between. DNA of the CDR3: TGTGCCAGCAGCCCGACAGTAACTAATGAAAAACTGTTTTTT. Translation: CASSPTVTNEKLFF.

V usage is TRBV5-8 and J usage is TRBJ1-2; the D gene is possibly TRBD1 (6 bases). The germline V and J ends were trimmed by 7 bases and 4 bases, with 26 bases remaining between them. This CDR3 has 17 amino acids. Germline CDR1 SGHTS, CDR2 YDEGEE. The CDR3 DNA reads as TGTGCCAGCGTTGGCCGAGAGGGGGGGAGAAGCTTCTATGGCTACACCTTC. It translates to CASVGREGGRSFYGYTF.